This T cell receptor (beta chain) derives from a study of neurological immune-mediated disorders. General study findings and limits: Because no CDR3 amino acid sequences were shared across subjects by expanded clones, private repertoires were suggested in all groups.

MiXCR was run by TCRdb on the 5' RACE reads, yielding one entry per CDR3 protein. Of under 70,000 distinct CDR3 sequences in the sample, 24% were seen once. Time point: technical triplicate 2. The CDR3 has 14 amino acids. Germline lookup yields CDR1 SEHNR and CDR2 FQNEAQ (reference sequence). V gave up 0 bases and J gave up 4 bases, with 8 bases separating them. This clonotype has ten or more counts. Antigen: not known. The sequencing sample was made of PBMCs. The clonotype originates from a man aged 60 to 69 with HTLV-1-associated myelopathy (HAM/TSP). The chain employs TRBV7-9 and TRBJ2-3; no firm D call. The CDR3 spells CASSLADYADTQYF. CDR3 nucleotides: TGTGCCAGCAGCTTAGCAGATTACGCAGATACGCAGTATTTT.